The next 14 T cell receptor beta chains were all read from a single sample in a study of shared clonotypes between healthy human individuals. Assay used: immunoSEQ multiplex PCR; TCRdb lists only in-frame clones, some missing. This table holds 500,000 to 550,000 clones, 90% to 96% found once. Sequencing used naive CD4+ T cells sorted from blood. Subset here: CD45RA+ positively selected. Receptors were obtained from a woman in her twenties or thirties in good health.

This CDR3 is CASSPAGGGTGELFF. CDR3 bases: TGTGCCAGCAGCCCCGCAGGAGGAGGAACCGGGGAGCTGTTTTTT. This sequence joins TRBV9 and TRBJ2-2; the D gene is possibly TRBD2 (5 bases). The CDR3 totals 15 residues. Per the germline V gene, CDR1 is SGDLS and CDR2 is YYNGEE. V shed 4 bases and J shed 5 bases, with 15 bases lying between them.

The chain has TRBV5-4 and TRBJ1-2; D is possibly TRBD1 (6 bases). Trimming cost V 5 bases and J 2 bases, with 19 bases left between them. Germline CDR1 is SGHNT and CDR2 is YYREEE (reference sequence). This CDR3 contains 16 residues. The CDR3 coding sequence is TGTGCCAGCAGAAGGGCAGGGGAGCTCCGCAACTATGGCTACACCTTC. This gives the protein CASRRAGELRNYGYTF.

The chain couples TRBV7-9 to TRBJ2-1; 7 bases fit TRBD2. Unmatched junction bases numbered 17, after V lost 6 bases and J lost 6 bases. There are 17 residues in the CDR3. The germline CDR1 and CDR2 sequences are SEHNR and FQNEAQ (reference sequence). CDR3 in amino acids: CASRPTVRAGVFNEQFF. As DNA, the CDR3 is TGTGCCAGCAGACCCACCGTTCGGGCGGGAGTCTTCAATGAGCAGTTCTTC.

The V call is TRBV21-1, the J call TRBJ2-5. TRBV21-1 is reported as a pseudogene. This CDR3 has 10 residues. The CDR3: CASTDPTQYF. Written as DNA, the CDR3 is TGTGCCAGCACAGACCCGACCCAGTACTTC.

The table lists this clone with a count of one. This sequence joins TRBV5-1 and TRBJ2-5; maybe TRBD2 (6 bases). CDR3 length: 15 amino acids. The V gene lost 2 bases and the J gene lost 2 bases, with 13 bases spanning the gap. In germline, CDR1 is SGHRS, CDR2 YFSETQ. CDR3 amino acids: CASSFSGRTQETQYF. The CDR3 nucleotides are TGCGCCAGCAGCTTTAGCGGCCGCACTCAAGAGACCCAGTACTTC. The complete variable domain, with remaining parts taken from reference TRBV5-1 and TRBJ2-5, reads KAGVTQTPRYLIKTRGQQVTLSCSPISGHRSVSWYQQTPGQGLQFLFEYFSETQRNKGNFPGRFSGRQFSNSRSEMNVSTLELGDSALYLCASSFSGRTQETQYFGPGTRLLVL.

The CDR3 here is CASRPGLGNNEQFF. Here the CDR3 DNA reads TGTGCCAGCAGGCCGGGACTAGGAAACAATGAGCAGTTCTTC. The chain joins TRBV28 to TRBJ2-1; 8 positions agree with TRBD2. The CDR3 spans 14 residues. Unmatched junction bases numbered 6, after V lost 6 bases and J lost 5 bases. Germline CDR1 and CDR2: MDHEN and SYDVKM.

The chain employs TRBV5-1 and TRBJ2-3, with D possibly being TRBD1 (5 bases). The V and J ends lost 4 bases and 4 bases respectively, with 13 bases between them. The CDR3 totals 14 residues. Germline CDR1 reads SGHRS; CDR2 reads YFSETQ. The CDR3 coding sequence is TGCGCCAGCAGCCACCTGGAAGGGGCAGATACGCAGTATTTT. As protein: CASSHLEGADTQYF.

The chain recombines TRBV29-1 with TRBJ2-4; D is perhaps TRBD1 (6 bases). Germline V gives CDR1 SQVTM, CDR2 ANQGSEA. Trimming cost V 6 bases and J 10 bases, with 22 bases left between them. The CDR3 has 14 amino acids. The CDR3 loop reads CSVGRDTPAGIQYF. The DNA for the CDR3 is TGCAGCGTAGGACGGGACACCCCTGCGGGTATTCAGTACTTC.

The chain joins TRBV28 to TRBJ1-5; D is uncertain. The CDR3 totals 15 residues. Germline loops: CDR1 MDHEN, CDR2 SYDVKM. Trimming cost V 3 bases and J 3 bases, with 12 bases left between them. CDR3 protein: CASSLGQAYNQPQHF. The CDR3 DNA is TGTGCCAGCAGTTTGGGTCAGGCCTACAATCAGCCCCAGCATTTT. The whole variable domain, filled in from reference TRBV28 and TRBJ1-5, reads DVKVTQSSRYLVKRTGEKVFLECVQDMDHENMFWYRQDPGLGLRLIYFSYDVKMKEKGDIPEGYSVSREKKERFSLILESASTNQTSMYLCASSLGQAYNQPQHFGDGTRLSIL.

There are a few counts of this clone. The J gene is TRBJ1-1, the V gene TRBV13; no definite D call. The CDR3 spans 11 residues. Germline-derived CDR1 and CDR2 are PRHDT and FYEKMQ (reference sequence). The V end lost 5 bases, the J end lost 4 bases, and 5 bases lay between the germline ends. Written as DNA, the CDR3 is TGTGCCAGCAGCAAGGCCACTGAAGCTTTCTTT. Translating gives CASSKATEAFF. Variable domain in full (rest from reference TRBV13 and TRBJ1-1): AAGVIQSPRHLIKEKRETATLKCYPIPRHDTVYWYQQGPGQDPQFLISFYEKMQSDKGSIPDRFSAQQFSDYHSELNMSSLELGDSALYFCASSKATEAFFGQGTRLTVV.

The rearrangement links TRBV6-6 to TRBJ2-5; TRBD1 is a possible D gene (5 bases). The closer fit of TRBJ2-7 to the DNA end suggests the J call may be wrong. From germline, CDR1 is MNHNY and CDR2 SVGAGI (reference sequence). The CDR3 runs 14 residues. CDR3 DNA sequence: TGTGCCAGCAGTTACTCAGGGGTCAGCTACGAGCAGTACTTC. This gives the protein CASSYSGVSYEQYF.

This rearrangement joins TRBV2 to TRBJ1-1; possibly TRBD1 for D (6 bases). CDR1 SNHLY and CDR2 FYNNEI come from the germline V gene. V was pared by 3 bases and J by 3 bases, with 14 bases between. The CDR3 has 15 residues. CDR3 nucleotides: TGTGCCAGCAGTGATCAGTGGGCAGGGGACACTGAAGCTTTCTTT. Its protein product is CASSDQWAGDTEAFF.

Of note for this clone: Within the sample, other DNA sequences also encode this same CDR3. The CDR3 spells CASSQGLAGGGEQFF. In nucleotides, the CDR3 is TGCGCCAGCAGCCAAGGGTTAGCGGGGGGAGGTGAGCAGTTCTTC. V usage is TRBV4-1 and J usage is TRBJ2-1, with 10 nucleotides matching TRBD2. Per the germline V gene, CDR1 is MGHRA and CDR2 is YSYEKL. The CDR3 has 15 amino acids. Trimming took 1 base from V and 9 from J; bases not matched to a gene: 6.

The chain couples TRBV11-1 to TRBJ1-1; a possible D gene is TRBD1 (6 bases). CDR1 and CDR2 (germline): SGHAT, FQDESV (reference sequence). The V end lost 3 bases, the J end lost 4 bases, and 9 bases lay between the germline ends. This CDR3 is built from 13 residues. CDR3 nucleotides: TGTGCCAGCAGCTTGAACAGGGTCACTGAAGCTTTCTTT. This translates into CASSLNRVTEAFF. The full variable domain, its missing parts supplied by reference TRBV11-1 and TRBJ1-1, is EAEVAQSPRYKITEKSQAVAFWCDPISGHATLYWYRQILGQGPELLVQFQDESVVDDSQLPKDRFSAERLKGVDSTLKIQPAELGDSAMYLCASSLNRVTEAFFGQGTRLTVV.